This record concerns one T cell receptor (beta chain) sequence. Its antigen has not been determined. Base qualities were left out, and no much larger clone turns up one base away. V is clipped by 6 bases and J by 1 base, and the sequence between their germline boundaries is 13 bases long. Per the germline V gene, SGHRS is the CDR1 and YFSETQ is the CDR2. From its cysteine to its phenylalanine, the CDR3 spans 15 amino acids. The only DNA kept is the CDR3, 45 bases in frame from the first base. The data belong to a study of cytomegalovirus exposure and HLA in healthy donors (dated by TCRdb to between 2016 and 2019). For context, the study as a whole: An earlier analysis of 550 to 700 of the donors reported approximately 300 Gb of sequence data and roughly 110 million unique TCR beta sequences from roughly 200 million T cells. In a later genetic analysis, genome-wide SNP genotypes for about three fifths of the roughly 670 donors were used, and that subset was treated as a discovery cohort. Typing coverage differed by locus: A, B, C, DRB1 and DQB1 were typed in roughly 620-640 donors, DQA1 in 522, DPA1 in some 600, and DPB1 in just under 490. To decide whether each TCR beta V gene segment behaved as functional or pseudogenic, an earlier analysis of some 600 of the donors relied on high-throughput TCR beta sequencing. Donor age, sex, ethnicity and CMV serostatus were compiled together with the repertoire data. To study patterns of TCR occurrence, a later analysis re-analyzed previously published TCR beta repertoires from more than 550 donors and added high-resolution HLA genotyping. Roughly 320 gigabases of sequencing data and approximately 91 million unique TCR sequences made up an early release that covered approximately 650 HLA-typed donors. Among some 410 genotyped donors of the cohort, an average of roughly 240,000 unique TCR beta nucleotide sequences were sequenced per donor, roughly 20% of them non-productive. In the later analysis, no new phenotypic data were used to find candidate immune exposures; instead, reliance was placed on TCR beta sequences and their occurrence across donors. The study aimed to test whether signatures of past pathogen exposure could be identified by cataloging public T cell receptors. To predict cytomegalovirus infection status, the study combined high-throughput TCR immunosequencing, statistical association of individual TCRs with disease status, and machine learning. Along with the roughly 670-subject first cohort, a separate validation cohort of approximately 110 different subjects was used. Roughly five DR-DQ haplotypes were handled as single units for association and clustering because linkage in the cohort was strong. Of the roughly 400 genotyped donors, approximately 83% fell in the genetic ancestry cluster associated with self-reported Caucasian donors. HLA typing included class I and class II loci at four-digit resolution. Every discovery cohort repertoire had been produced on one sequencing platform. Using immunosequencing, the study profiled T cell repertoires from roughly 650 subjects and related those repertoires to cytomegalovirus serostatus. General conclusions and limits of the study: A further reported finding was that TCR beta sequences accurately predicted the HLA-A and HLA-B alleles for most subjects in the first cohort. When HLA alleles, especially DR and DQ, strongly co-occurred, TCR associations were difficult to assign to individual alleles. Only TCR beta chains were sequenced in this cohort, and the absence of alpha or paired-chain data limited detectable features. In a later analysis, HLA-associated TCR beta chains showed more clonal expansion and lower generation probabilities than non-associated chains that were equally common. In vitro tests confirmed that a few of the cytomegalovirus-associated TCR beta chains recognize cytomegalovirus antigens. A cluster of highly shared sequence variants was judged likely to represent a technical artifact of the sequencing pipeline. A total of fewer than 200 TCR beta chains were listed by the study as associated with cytomegalovirus. Because the 87-base-pair reads could not distinguish some IMGT-functional V segments, including TRBV6-2 and TRBV6-3, those segments were excluded. Correlated functional status among segregating V segments might reflect linkage disequilibrium, but an unknown experimental factor could not be ruled out. Cytomegalovirus status was reported to be diagnosed by the classifier with high specificity and sensitivity in both the original and validation cohorts. According to a later analysis, TCR association rates differed among HLA loci, with DRB1 alleles showing the most associated TCRs and HLA-C alleles showing the fewest. It was suggested by the authors that the approach could potentially be generalized to other disease states and immunological phenotypes. Specific HLA alleles were associated with 16,951 TCR beta sequences at a false discovery rate of 0.05 in a later analysis. In a later genetic analysis, a missense DCLRE1C variant was associated with V-gene and J-gene trimming of TCR beta chains, and the association was replicated in an independent cohort. Most TCR sequences were observed very rarely across donors, whereas some public TCRs were present in many individuals. In an earlier analysis of around 600 of the donors, most TCR beta V segments appeared in productive rearrangements about 90% or about 30% of the time, broadly matching IMGT annotations. Several of the top co-occurrence clusters appeared to be linked to parvovirus B19, influenza, CMV and Epstein-Barr virus, according to a later analysis. The presence/absence analyses assumed that sequencing depth was roughly uniform across donors, and that assumption may not be true. According to a later analysis, most CMV-associated TCR beta chains appeared to be HLA-restricted, and the HLA associations seemed to be driven largely by CMV exposure. Because counts were too low, some 17 rarely observed V segments, including chromosome 9 orphons, were left out of the earlier analysis of 587 of the donors. For the cohort, immune exposure information was limited to CMV serostatus. Because some donors lacked HLA typing at each locus, the association tests relied only on the typed subset. A later genetic analysis reported fewer N-insertions in productive TCRs among donors in an Asian-associated ancestry cluster than the roughly 650-donor mean.

In total, about 650 healthy bone marrow donors made up the cohort. At the time of sampling, all cohort members were nominally healthy, though unrecorded immune exposures were likely present. The donor tested CMV seronegative, placing the donor among the roughly 400 seronegative members of the cohort. A peripheral blood sample was provided by each donor, and peripheral blood mononuclear cells were used for TCR beta sequencing. Genomic DNA was extracted from the blood cell samples with the Qiagen DNeasy Blood Extraction Kit. Receptor libraries were prepared by the immunoSEQ multiplex PCR assay. The multiplex PCR relied on a mix of 60 forward primers for TCR Vbeta segments and 13 reverse primers for TCR Jbeta segments. The CDR3 region of rearranged TCR beta genes was amplified from genomic DNA by a multiplex PCR assay. Amplified TCR beta libraries were sequenced as 87-base-pair reads on the Illumina HiSeq System. Regarding the original processing steps: A later analysis tallied about 77 million unique TCR beta chains across the 640 or so repertoires, and approximately 9.9 million of those chains were shared by two or more donors. A nearest-neighbor algorithm error-corrected the raw reads and collapsed the reads into unique sequences, merging closely related sequences to remove PCR and sequencing errors. To assign V, D and J gene segments, CDR3 sequences were aligned to IMGT reference sequences. For a sequence to be retained, a match of at least six nucleotides was required to both a V gene segment and a J gene segment. Rearrangements were called productive when the CDR3 lacked stop codons and stayed in frame with V and J; all others were non-productive. CDR3 was defined by IMGT convention, running from the second conserved V-encoded cysteine to the conserved J-encoded phenylalanine. The earlier analysis of approximately 500 of the donors excluded sequences that lacked an unambiguous match to a single V gene segment. An earlier analysis of approximately 590 of the donors classified V segments as functional when productive rearrangements were above 56.7% and as segregating when the standard deviation between donors was above 5%. A statistical classification framework was developed to diagnose cytomegalovirus status using the catalog of TCR beta chain sequences. In a later analysis, TCR nucleotide sequences were compared against IMGT/GENE-DB human TR gene sequences so that V and J genes could be assigned. A later analysis assigned CDR3 sequences and most-parsimonious VDJ recombination scenarios with the TCRdist pipeline. In a later analysis, every TCR beta chain was defined by the combination of its CDR3 amino acid sequence and its V-gene family, and reads without a unique V-gene family were dropped. To address suspected cross-contamination and a sequencing artifact, a later analysis removed a few hundred highly shared, low-generation-probability nucleotide sequences. For each public chain, a later analysis derived a clonal expansion index from normalized ranks of inferred template counts within each repertoire. Generation probabilities in a later analysis came from a VDJ recombination model fitted to out-of-frame rearrangements, and those results were checked against IGoR. In a later analysis, TCR-TCR, TCR-HLA and TCR-CMV co-occurrence was scored with hypergeometric tests, and a repertoire-size bias correction was applied to TCR pairs. A later analysis estimated false discovery rates by permuting HLA or CMV assignments 20 times. In a later analysis, co-occurring TCRs were grouped with DBSCAN, and TCRdist sequence similarity was added when clustering was performed within HLA-allele-positive subsets. Repertoires with fewer than 30,000 or more than 120,000 public chains, plus five repertoires with anomalous nucleotide sharing, were excluded from co-occurrence clustering. Held by TCRdb, this immuneACCESS table contains in-frame sequences only and omits some clones. Under half of the omission traces to an unresolved V gene where checked; the cause of the rest is unknown. V and J calls plus clone size are reproduced from that table; the DNA served to infer D and trimming. The sample profile shows around 300,000 clones; roughly 70% of them were found once. Of the sample, under 3% is held by the ten largest clones.

Source material: PBMCs. The sequence came from a female donor in good health and CMV-seronegative. The chain is encoded by TRBV5-1 joined to TRBJ2-2; a tentative D call is TRBD2 (6 bases match). The DNA is as follows: TGCGCCAGCACTCCGGGAGACCTGAACACCGGGGAGCTGTTTTTT. It translates to CASTPGDLNTGELFF.